The rows below give T cell receptor beta chains drawn from one sample of a study of vaccination and CD4 T cells after COVID-19. TCRdb re-analysed the PCR reads in MiXCR, keeping a single row per CDR3 protein. The sample lists some 8,000 distinct CDR3 sequences, about 55% occurring once. Their antigens remain unidentified. The sample comprised CD4+ T cells from blood, cultured in vitro. Receptors were obtained from a human donor who had recovered from COVID-19. CDR3s include the opening cysteine and the closing phenylalanine or tryptophan. Each record gives: J gene, V gene, clone size, CDR3 protein. Expanded clones get a size class; other rows say once, few or many, or leave the size out.

j_call: TRBJ2-2; v_call: TRBV6-1; clone_size: -; cdr3_aa: CASTPDGGASTGELFF
j_call: TRBJ2-2; v_call: TRBV20-1; clone_size: -; cdr3_aa: CSARDGGELFF
j_call: TRBJ2-4; v_call: TRBV20-1; clone_size: few; cdr3_aa: CSASPGPSLAKNIQYF
j_call: TRBJ1-2; v_call: TRBV5-4; clone_size: once; cdr3_aa: CASSLAGDNYGYTF
j_call: TRBJ1-2; v_call: TRBV18; clone_size: medium-sized; cdr3_aa: CASSPVIVGTLYGYTF
j_call: TRBJ1-1; v_call: TRBV12-3/TRBV12-4; clone_size: few; cdr3_aa: CASSLAANTEAFF
j_call: TRBJ2-7; v_call: TRBV12-3/TRBV12-4; clone_size: -; cdr3_aa: CASSLAQGPYSYEQYF
j_call: TRBJ2-3; v_call: TRBV12-3/TRBV12-4; clone_size: -; cdr3_aa: CATSKKGGGADTQYF
j_call: TRBJ1-2; v_call: TRBV12-3/TRBV12-4; clone_size: -; cdr3_aa: CASSLGQGANYGYTF
j_call: TRBJ2-5; v_call: TRBV10-1; clone_size: once; cdr3_aa: CASSEGGQGTQYF
j_call: TRBJ1-2; v_call: TRBV7-2; clone_size: few; cdr3_aa: CASGHTGGAAYGYTF
j_call: TRBJ2-3; v_call: TRBV11-2; clone_size: -; cdr3_aa: CASSLGSPGKKDTQYF
j_call: TRBJ1-2; v_call: TRBV5-1; clone_size: few; cdr3_aa: CASSLGRGQDYTF
j_call: TRBJ1-2; v_call: TRBV7-2; clone_size: few; cdr3_aa: CASLGGAEAGYTF
j_call: TRBJ2-7; v_call: TRBV7-2; clone_size: -; cdr3_aa: CASSPTSGSYEQYF
j_call: TRBJ1-1; v_call: TRBV7-2; clone_size: -; cdr3_aa: CASSLQGAGSPTEAFF
j_call: TRBJ2-3; v_call: TRBV7-6; clone_size: -; cdr3_aa: CASSTPIAGATDTQYF
j_call: TRBJ1-5; v_call: TRBV4-1; clone_size: -; cdr3_aa: CASSPRTLGDSNQPQHF
j_call: TRBJ1-1; v_call: TRBV10-3; clone_size: -; cdr3_aa: CAIRPRQLNTEAFF
j_call: TRBJ1-5; v_call: TRBV30; clone_size: -; cdr3_aa: CAWSAGFNQPQHF
j_call: TRBJ2-2; v_call: TRBV12-3/TRBV12-4; clone_size: -; cdr3_aa: CASNRSGTRISGELFF
j_call: TRBJ2-2; v_call: TRBV7-2; clone_size: -; cdr3_aa: CASSLGQATGELFF
j_call: TRBJ1-6; v_call: TRBV3-1; clone_size: once; cdr3_aa: CASRTGQNSPLHF
j_call: TRBJ1-1; v_call: TRBV12-3/TRBV12-4; clone_size: -; cdr3_aa: CASSKDSGATEAFF
j_call: TRBJ1-2; v_call: TRBV7-9; clone_size: -; cdr3_aa: CASSPVSKGWSDYGYTF
j_call: TRBJ1-1; v_call: TRBV2; clone_size: few; cdr3_aa: CASSATDRIQTEAFF